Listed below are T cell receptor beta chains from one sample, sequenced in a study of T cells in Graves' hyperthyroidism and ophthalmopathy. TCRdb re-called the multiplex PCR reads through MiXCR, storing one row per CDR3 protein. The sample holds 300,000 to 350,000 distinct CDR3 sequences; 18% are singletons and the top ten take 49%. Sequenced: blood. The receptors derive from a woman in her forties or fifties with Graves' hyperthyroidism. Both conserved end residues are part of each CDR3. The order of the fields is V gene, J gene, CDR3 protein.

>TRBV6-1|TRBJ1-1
CASSRGADTEAFF
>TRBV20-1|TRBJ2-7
CSAQTGSEDEQYF
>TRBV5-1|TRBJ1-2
CASSLNPGGDYGYTF
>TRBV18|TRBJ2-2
CASSPYLAGNTGELFF
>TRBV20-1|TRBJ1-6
CGAREIGPGDSPLHF
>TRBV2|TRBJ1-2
CATRQGANYGYTF
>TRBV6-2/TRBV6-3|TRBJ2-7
CASSYGGPGQGVYEQYF
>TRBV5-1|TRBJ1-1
CASRTMEPLRTEAFF
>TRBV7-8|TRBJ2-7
CASGLPRGRLYEQYF
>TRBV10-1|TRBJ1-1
CASKAYQGTEAFF
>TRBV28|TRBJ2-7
CASSFPGLSYEQYF
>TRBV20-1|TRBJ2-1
CSATGDPVVNEQFF
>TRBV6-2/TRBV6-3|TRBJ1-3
CASSYARNTIYF
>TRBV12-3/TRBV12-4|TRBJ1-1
CASSKQGADTEAFF
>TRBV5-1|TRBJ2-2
CASSLFGGLSNTGELFF
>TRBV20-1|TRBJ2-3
CSARVRLREGTDTQYF
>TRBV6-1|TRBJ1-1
CASTDDGGAGTEAFF
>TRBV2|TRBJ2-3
CASSEVDIGSTDTQYF
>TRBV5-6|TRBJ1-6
CASSLVGKGSPLHF
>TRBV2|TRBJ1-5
CASNPSNGNQPQHF
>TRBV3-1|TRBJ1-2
CASSHGTENYGYTF
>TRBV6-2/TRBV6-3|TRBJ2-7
CASSYSPIRETYEQYF
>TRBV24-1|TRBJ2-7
CATSGTGNSGEQYF
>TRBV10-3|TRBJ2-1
CAISGPPRTRGDEQFF
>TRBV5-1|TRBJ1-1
CASSLADPVGEAFF
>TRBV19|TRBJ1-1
CASNLGGAEDTEAFF